These 31 T cell receptor beta chains came from one sample sequenced in a study of blood T cells in healthy people across ages. Primed by a sample-barcoded 5' primer and a J-beta primer mix, a second PCR proceeded for about 6 to 11 cycles. TCRdb re-analysed the 5' RACE reads in MiXCR, keeping a single row per CDR3 protein. The data contain 950,000 to 1,200,000 distinct CDR3 sequences, around two fifths of them singletons. Material for sequencing was blood. The receptors originated from a man between 18 and 29 years old in good health.

The CDR3 DNA sequence: TGTGCCAGCAGCAGAATCGCCCGGGACAGCGGGCCCCTTTTAACCATATATTTT. Its translation: CASSRIARDSGPLLTIYF. V gene TRBV7-9 combines with J gene TRBJ1-3, with 7 bases aligning to TRBD1. Germline assignment: CDR1 SEHNR and CDR2 FQNEAQ (reference sequence). V dropped 5 bases and J dropped 10; count of bases not matched to a gene: 23. The CDR3 loop spans 18 amino acids.

The genes are TRBV28 and TRBJ2-3; tentative D call: TRBD1 (6 bases). V lost 7 bases and J lost 0, with 14 bases in between. The CDR3 has 15 amino acids. Germline assignment: CDR1 MDHEN and CDR2 SYDVKM. The CDR3 nucleotides read TGTGCCAGCACCACCCCCGGGACAAGCACAGATACGCAGTATTTT. Translated: CASTTPGTSTDTQYF.

The chain carries TRBV5-8 and TRBJ2-2; maybe TRBD1 (6 bases). From germline, CDR1 is SGHTS and CDR2 YDEGEE. This CDR3 has 14 amino acids. Deletions cut 4 bases from V and 7 bases from J, with 14 bases between. The CDR3 spells CASSGGQVDGELFF. In DNA form, the CDR3 reads TGTGCCAGCAGCGGGGGACAAGTCGACGGGGAGCTGTTTTTT.

Note on this clonotype: Sequence at one end of the junction differs from germline and may be a read error. The genes are TRBV7-9 and TRBJ2-2, with a weak D call TRBD2 (5 bases). CDR3 length equals 14 residues. Germline V gene data show CDR1 as SEHNR and CDR2 as FQNEAQ (reference sequence). CDR3 sequence: CASSLEGITGELFF. CDR3 DNA sequence: TGTGCCAGCAGTTTAGAGGGAATTACCGGGGAGCTGTTTTTT.

This clonotype was counted a few times. The J gene is TRBJ2-3, the V gene TRBV19, with D perhaps matching TRBD1 or TRBD2 (5 bases each). Germline CDR1 is LNHDA and CDR2 is SQIVND (reference sequence). CDR3 length: 13 amino acids. Trimming left V 5 bases short and J 5 bases short, with 11 bases between. The CDR3 sequence: CASSGHGGDTQYF. DNA of the CDR3: TGTGCCAGTAGTGGTCATGGGGGAGATACGCAGTATTTT.

This clonotype has only a few counts. V usage is TRBV7-2 and J usage is TRBJ2-3; 11 bases match TRBD2. With V trimmed by 8 bases and J by 2 bases, 3 bases remained unmatched. The CDR3 loop spans 14 amino acids. Germline CDR1 and CDR2: SGHTA and FQGNSA. CDR3 residues: CASGLAGNTDTQYF. The CDR3 DNA reads as TGTGCCAGCGGACTAGCGGGTAACACAGATACGCAGTATTTT. The full variable domain, in which reference TRBV7-2 and TRBJ2-3 provide the parts outside the CDR3, is GAGVSQSPSNKVTEKGKDVELRCDPISGHTALYWYRQSLGQGLEFLIYFQGNSAPDKSGLPSDRFSAERTGGSVSTLTIQRTQQEDSAVYLCASGLAGNTDTQYFGPGTRLTVL.

This clonotype was observed a single time. The V gene is TRBV30, the J gene TRBJ1-2; D gene ambiguous. The CDR3 runs to 10 residues. Germline V gene data show CDR1 as GTSNPN and CDR2 as SVGIG (reference sequence). Trimming left V 4 bases short and J 8 bases short, with 8 bases between. The CDR3 coding sequence is TGTGCCTGGAAGACGATAGGCTACACCTTC. It codes for CAWKTIGYTF.

The J gene is TRBJ1-2, the V gene TRBV20-1; D perhaps matches TRBD1 (5 bases). The germline V gene encodes CDR1 DFQATT and CDR2 SNEGSKA (reference sequence). This CDR3 has 11 amino acids. With 2 bases removed from V and 9 bases from J, the gap between germline ends came to 10 bases. The CDR3 nucleotides are TGCAGTGCTAGACAGGGTTTAAGCTACACCTTC. Encoded protein: CSARQGLSYTF.

This clonotype was seen more than once but under ten times. The rearrangement links TRBV18 to TRBJ1-4; no firm D call. V lost 2 bases, J lost 0 bases, and 16 bases lay in between. The germline gives CDR1 KGHSH, CDR2 LQKENI. CDR3 length: 18 amino acids. CDR3 coding DNA: TGTGCCAGCTCACCAACAGTCGAAGGATCGGCAACTAATGAAAAACTGTTTTTT. It specifies CASSPTVEGSATNEKLFF.

The chain links TRBV7-9 to TRBJ2-1, with a possible D match to TRBD2 (7 bases). There are 13 residues in the CDR3. V dropped 11 bases and J dropped 3 bases, with 14 bases sitting between them. Germline V gene sequence: CDR1 SEHNR, CDR2 FQNEAQ (reference sequence). The CDR3 DNA reads TGTGCCGGAGCGGGACAAGTCTACAATGAGCAGTTCTTC. Its translation is CAGAGQVYNEQFF.

About this clonotype: A much larger clone is a single base away; this may be a read error. The CDR3 DNA reads as TGCGGCGTCGGGGGTGGGTACGTTTTTGAGCAGTTCTTC. Translating gives CGVGGGYVFEQFF. V and J are TRBV29-1 and TRBJ2-1; D may be TRBD2 (6 bases). Looked up from germline, CDR1 is SQVTM and CDR2 is ANQGSEA. The CDR3 consists of 13 residues.

This clonotype occurred a few times. This sequence joins TRBV7-2 and TRBJ1-5; 9 nucleotides agree with TRBD1. Germline CDR1 and CDR2: SGHTA and FQGNSA. The CDR3 contains 14 residues. Trimming cost V 6 bases and J 5 bases; bases outside gene matches: 5. For the CDR3, the DNA is TGTGCCAGCAGTGGACGGACAGGGGATCAGCCCCAGCATTTT. Amino acid sequence: CASSGRTGDQPQHF. Variable domain in full (rest from reference TRBV7-2 and TRBJ1-5): GAGVSQSPSNKVTEKGKDVELRCDPISGHTALYWYRQSLGQGLEFLIYFQGNSAPDKSGLPSDRFSAERTGGSVSTLTIQRTQQEDSAVYLCASSGRTGDQPQHFGDGTRLSIL.

This chain joins TRBV18 and TRBJ1-1; D gene ambiguous. Germline CDR1 reads KGHSH; CDR2 reads LQKENI. This CDR3 is 15 amino acids long. Deletions cut 3 bases from V and 1 base from J, with 12 bases between. The CDR3 DNA reads TGTGCCAGCTCACCCCGGGGAACGGGGAACACTGAAGCTTTCTTT. This codes for CASSPRGTGNTEAFF.

The rearrangement joins TRBV9 to TRBJ2-2; no firm D call. The CDR3 covers 11 residues. Germline CDR1 is SGDLS and CDR2 is YYNGEE. Trimming took off 7 bases at V and 6 bases at J, with 7 bases between the two ends. The CDR3 is CASGWAGELFF. The CDR3 DNA is TGTGCCAGCGGGTGGGCCGGGGAGCTGTTTTTT.

V is TRBV25-1 and J is TRBJ1-1, with D possibly matching TRBD1 (6 bases). V was cut by 8 bases and J by 5 bases, with 15 bases left in between. Germline V lookup: CDR1 MGHDK, CDR2 SYGVNS. The CDR3 runs 13 residues. CDR3 coding DNA: TGTGCCAGCGCCCGAGGAGGGGGAACTGAAGCTTTCTTT. Translated, it gives CASARGGGTEAFF.

CDR3 bases: TGCAGTGCTCCCCCGGAGGCAATCCAAGAGACCCAGTACTTC. Protein product: CSAPPEAIQETQYF. This chain links TRBV20-1 with TRBJ2-5; weak D call: TRBD2 (5 bases). Per the germline V gene, CDR1 is DFQATT and CDR2 is SNEGSKA (reference sequence). With 5 bases removed from V and 1 base from J, the gap between germline ends came to 14 bases. The CDR3 is 14 residues long.

This chain uses TRBV20-1 with TRBJ2-1; 7 bases line up with TRBD2. V shed 3 bases, J shed 2 bases, and the junction held 7 bases outside the gene matches. In germline, CDR1 is DFQATT, CDR2 SNEGSKA (reference sequence). CDR3 size: 15 residues. The CDR3 nucleotides are TGCAGTGCTAGGTTGCGGGAGACGGCCTACAATGAGCAGTTCTTC. Translating it yields CSARLRETAYNEQFF.

This sequence joins TRBV12-3 or TRBV12-4 and TRBJ1-5; 9 nucleotides match TRBD1. The CDR3 totals 14 residues. Germline trimming cut 5 bases from V and 6 bases from J; bases unmatched to any gene: 5. Here the CDR3 reads CASSGTGRPQPQHF. For the CDR3, the DNA is TGTGCCAGCAGTGGGACAGGGAGACCTCAGCCCCAGCATTTT.

This clonotype has at least ten counts. The rearrangement links TRBV28 to TRBJ2-5; TRBD1 or TRBD2 may be the D gene (6 bases each). The length of the CDR3 is 15 residues. The V end was cut by 1 base, the J end by 5 bases, with 14 bases between. Germline loops: CDR1 MDHEN, CDR2 SYDVKM. CDR3 coding DNA: TGTGCCAGCAGTTTATCCAGGGGCCGGGAGGAGACCCAGTACTTC. Its translation: CASSLSRGREETQYF.

This clonotype was counted between two and nine times. A read error may be the cause here, since a much bigger clone is one base away. The V and J genes are TRBV2 and TRBJ2-7, with a tentative D call TRBD1 (5 bases). The CDR3 is made up of 12 amino acids. V was shortened by 6 bases and J by 2 bases, with 8 bases between the two germline ends. CDR1 SNHLY and CDR2 FYNNEI come from the germline V gene. CDR3 sequence: CASRQVAYEQYF. The CDR3 DNA is TGTGCCAGCAGACAGGTGGCCTACGAGCAGTACTTC.

This clonotype has only a few counts. The V and J genes are TRBV29-1 and TRBJ2-1; weak D call: TRBD1 (6 bases). The CDR3 runs to 12 residues. Trimming took off 7 bases at V and 8 bases at J, with 15 bases between the two ends. Per germline, CDR1 SQVTM and CDR2 ANQGSEA. CDR3 in amino acids: CSGNNRVDEQFF. The DNA of the CDR3 is TGCAGCGGAAACAACAGGGTGGATGAGCAGTTCTTC.

V gene TRBV9 combines with J gene TRBJ2-2, with D perhaps matching TRBD1 or TRBD2 (6 bases each). Germline-derived CDR1 and CDR2 are SGDLS and YYNGEE. The V end was cut by 5 bases, the J end by 6 bases, with 14 bases between. This CDR3 is built from 14 residues. CDR3 sequence (DNA): TGTGCCAGCAGTGGAGGGGGGCTCTCCGGGGAGCTGTTTTTT. Translation gives CASSGGGLSGELFF.

The chain is built from TRBV20-1 and TRBJ1-6; 7 bases line up with TRBD1. Trimming removed 4 bases from V and 3 bases from J; junction bases left unmatched: 6. Germline CDR1 and CDR2: DFQATT and SNEGSKA (reference sequence). The CDR3 covers 15 residues. CDR3 protein: CSATGQADYNSPLHF. CDR3 DNA sequence: TGCAGTGCTACCGGACAGGCCGACTATAATTCACCCCTCCACTTT.

V is TRBV12-3 or TRBV12-4 and J is TRBJ1-5; D ambiguous. There are 15 residues in the CDR3. Trimming pared 4 bases from V and 0 bases from J, leaving 10 bases between. The CDR3 DNA sequence: TGTGCCAGCAGTTCCCCGGCCTCTAGCAATCAGCCCCAGCATTTT. Amino acids: CASSSPASSNQPQHF.

The rearrangement links TRBV6-1 to TRBJ1-6; D uncertain. Trimming pared 1 base from V and 2 bases from J, leaving 9 bases between. From germline, CDR1 is MNHNS and CDR2 SASEGT. This CDR3 has 16 amino acids. The CDR3 DNA reads as TGTGCCAGCAGTGAAGAATTAGGTGCCTATAATTCACCCCTCCACTTT. It yields the protein CASSEELGAYNSPLHF.

The V gene is TRBV9, the J gene TRBJ1-2; D remains unclear. This CDR3 comprises 14 residues. Trimming took 0 bases from V and 7 from J, leaving 13 bases between them. Germline V CDR1 and CDR2: SGDLS, YYNGEE. The CDR3 protein is CASSVGSVFVGYTF. CDR3 DNA sequence: TGTGCCAGCAGCGTAGGTTCAGTCTTTGTTGGCTACACCTTC.

In its sample, this clonotype was seen many times. The gene calls are TRBV5-6 and TRBJ2-7, with D hard to call. CDR1 is SGHDT and CDR2 is YYEEEE in the germline V gene. V lost 4 bases, J lost 3 bases, and 8 bases lay in between. The CDR3 runs 12 residues. For the CDR3, the DNA is TGTGCCAGCAGCCCAAAGGGCTACGAGCAGTACTTC. Protein product: CASSPKGYEQYF.

This chain links TRBV29-1 with TRBJ1-1; weak D call: TRBD1 (5 bases). The ends were cut back, 4 bases at V and 2 bases at J, with 11 bases in the middle. This CDR3 has 13 amino acids. Germline V gene data show CDR1 as SQVTM and CDR2 as ANQGSEA. The CDR3: CSVADRANTEAFF. The CDR3 DNA is TGCAGCGTTGCTGACAGAGCAAACACTGAAGCTTTCTTT.

This sequence joins TRBV5-6 and TRBJ2-1, with D maybe TRBD2 (7 bases). The CDR3 contains 14 residues. The germline gives CDR1 SGHDT, CDR2 YYEEEE. With 5 bases removed from V and 6 bases from J, the gap between germline ends came to 15 bases. CDR3 coding DNA: TGTGCCAGCAGTGTTGGGGGGGGCATCAATGAGCAGTTCTTC. Translating gives CASSVGGGINEQFF.

The chain links TRBV27 to TRBJ2-3; possibly TRBD2 for D (5 bases). Trimming cost V 4 bases and J 3 bases, with 14 bases left between them. Germline V gene sequence: CDR1 MNHEY, CDR2 SMNVEV (reference sequence). The CDR3 runs 15 residues. The CDR3 nucleotides are TGTGCCAGCAGTTCCGGCGGGTATAGGACAGATACGCAGTATTTT. Amino acids: CASSSGGYRTDTQYF.

This chain links TRBV5-1 with TRBJ1-1; 12 nucleotides line up with TRBD1. V shed 4 bases, J shed 4 bases, and the junction held 5 bases outside the gene matches. Germline V gene lookup returns CDR1 SGHRS and CDR2 YFSETQ. The CDR3 covers 15 residues. CDR3 protein: CASSGDRGLRTEAFF. CDR3 coding DNA: TGCGCCAGCAGCGGGGACAGGGGGCTTCGCACTGAAGCTTTCTTT.